This T cell receptor (beta chain) was captured in a study of blood T cell repertoires in COVID-19. Across the study: Italy, Spain and the United States were the sources of the convalescent and acute COVID-19 samples. From T cells, B-cell-depleted T cells, or PBMCs came the material, which was cDNA or gDNA.

This clone was recorded once. In the authors' methods: It was from reference gene primer amplification that nucleated cell counts were estimated. The assay was immunoSEQ multiplex PCR, and TCRdb's table has in-frame clones only and misses some. For V, J and clone size, that table is used; D and trimming come from the DNA. This sample has some 150,000 clones, with approximately 86% found just once. Input material: peripheral blood. The sequence was collected from a human donor in a cohort sampled during active COVID-19.

The CDR3 is CASTLPGTAQGSEQFF. CDR3 DNA sequence: TGTGCCAGTACCCTTCCCGGGACAGCCCAGGGGAGTGAGCAGTTCTTC. The gene calls are TRBV19 and TRBJ2-1; 7 positions match TRBD1. J gave up 9 bases and V 7 bases, and 18 bases lay outside the gene matches. This CDR3 spans 16 amino acids. The germline V gene has CDR1 LNHDA and CDR2 SQIVND (reference sequence).